Sequencing of this TCR beta chain was carried out in a study of T cell changes during pregnancy in multiple sclerosis. The length of the CDR3 is 18 residues. Germline-derived CDR1 and CDR2 are MGHRA and YSYEKL. Deletions cut 0 bases from V and 4 bases from J, with 21 bases between. Using immunoSEQ multiplex PCR, the repertoire was profiled, and TCRdb retains in-frame clones only, with some absent. The repertoire holds some 41,000 clones, with roughly 87% as singletons. This receptor was identified in a female donor with multiple sclerosis, enrolled in a pregnancy study. The chain carries TRBV4-1 and TRBJ1-2; D possibly corresponds to TRBD1 (6 bases). The specimen comprised CD8+ T cells from peripheral blood mononuclear cells, sampled in the first trimester of pregnancy. The CDR3 here is CASSQEAPAGQNFYGYTF. The CDR3 DNA is TGCGCCAGCAGCCAAGAGGCTCCCGCTGGACAGAACTTCTATGGCTACACCTTC.